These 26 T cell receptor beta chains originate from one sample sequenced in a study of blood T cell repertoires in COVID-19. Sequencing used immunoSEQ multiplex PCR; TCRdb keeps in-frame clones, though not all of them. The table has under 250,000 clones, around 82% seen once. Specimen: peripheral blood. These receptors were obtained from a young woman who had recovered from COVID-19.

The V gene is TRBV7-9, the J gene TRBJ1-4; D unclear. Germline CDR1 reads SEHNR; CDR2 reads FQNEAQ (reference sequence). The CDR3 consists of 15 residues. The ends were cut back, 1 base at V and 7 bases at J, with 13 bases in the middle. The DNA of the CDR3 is TGTGCCAGCAGCTTAGGTTTCTCTATTGGTGAAAAACTGTTTTTT. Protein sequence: CASSLGFSIGEKLFF.

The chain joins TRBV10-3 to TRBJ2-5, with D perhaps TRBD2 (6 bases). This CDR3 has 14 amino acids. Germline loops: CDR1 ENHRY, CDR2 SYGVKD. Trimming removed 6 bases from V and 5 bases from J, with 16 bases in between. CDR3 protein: CAIRGTPAGETQYF. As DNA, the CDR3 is TGTGCCATCAGGGGGACTCCAGCTGGGGAGACCCAGTACTTC.

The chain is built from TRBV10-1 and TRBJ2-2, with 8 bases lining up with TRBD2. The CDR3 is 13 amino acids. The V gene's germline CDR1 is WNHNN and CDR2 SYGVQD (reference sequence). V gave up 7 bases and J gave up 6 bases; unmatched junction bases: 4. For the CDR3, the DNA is TGCGCCAGCACTACGGGAGGGGCCGGGGAGCTGTTTTTT. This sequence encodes CASTTGGAGELFF.

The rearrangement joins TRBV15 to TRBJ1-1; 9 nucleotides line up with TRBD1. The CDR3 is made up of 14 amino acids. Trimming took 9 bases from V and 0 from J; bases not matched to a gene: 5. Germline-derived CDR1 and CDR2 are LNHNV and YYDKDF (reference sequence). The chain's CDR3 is CATLQGAVNTEAFF. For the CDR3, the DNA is TGTGCCACGCTACAGGGGGCGGTGAACACTGAAGCTTTCTTT.

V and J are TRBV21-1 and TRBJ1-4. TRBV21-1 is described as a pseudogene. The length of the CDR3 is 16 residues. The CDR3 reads CASSKPSGGGSEKLFF. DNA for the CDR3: TGTGCCAGCAGCAAACCCTCGGGGGGGGGTAGTGAAAAACTGTTTTTT.

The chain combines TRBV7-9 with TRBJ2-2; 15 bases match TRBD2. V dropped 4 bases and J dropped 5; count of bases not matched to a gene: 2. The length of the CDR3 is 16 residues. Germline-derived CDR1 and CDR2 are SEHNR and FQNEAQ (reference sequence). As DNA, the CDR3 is TGTGCCAGCAGCTCCGGACTAGCGGGGGGGACCGGGGAGCTGTTTTTT. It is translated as CASSSGLAGGTGELFF.

CDR3 coding DNA: TGCAGCGTTTCCATTCGGGACATCACTGAAGCTTTCTTT. It codes for CSVSIRDITEAFF. This chain connects TRBV29-1 to TRBJ1-1, with TRBD1 as a possible D gene (6 bases). V was trimmed by 5 bases and J by 4 bases, leaving 14 bases between them. Germline V lookup: CDR1 SQVTM, CDR2 ANQGSEA. The CDR3 is 13 amino acids.

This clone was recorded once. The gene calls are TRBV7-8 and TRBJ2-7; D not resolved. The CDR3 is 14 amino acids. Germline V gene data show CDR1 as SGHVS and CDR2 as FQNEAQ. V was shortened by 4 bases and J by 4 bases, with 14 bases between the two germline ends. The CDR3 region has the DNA TGTGCCAGCAGCTCCTCGTCCCACAGTTACGAGCAGTACTTC. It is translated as CASSSSSHSYEQYF.

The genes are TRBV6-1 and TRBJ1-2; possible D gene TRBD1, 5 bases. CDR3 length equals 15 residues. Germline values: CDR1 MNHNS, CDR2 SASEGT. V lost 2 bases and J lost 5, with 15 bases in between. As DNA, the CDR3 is TGTGCCAGCAGTGAAACGTCCGGGGGTCGTTATGGCTACACCTTC. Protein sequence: CASSETSGGRYGYTF.

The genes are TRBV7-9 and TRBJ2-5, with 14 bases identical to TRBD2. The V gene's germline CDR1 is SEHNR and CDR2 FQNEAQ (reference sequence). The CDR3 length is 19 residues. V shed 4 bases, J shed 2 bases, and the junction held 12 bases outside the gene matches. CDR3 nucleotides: TGTGCCAGCAGCTCGGCGTGGACTAGCGGGGGGAATAAACAAGAGACCCAGTACTTC. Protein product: CASSSAWTSGGNKQETQYF.

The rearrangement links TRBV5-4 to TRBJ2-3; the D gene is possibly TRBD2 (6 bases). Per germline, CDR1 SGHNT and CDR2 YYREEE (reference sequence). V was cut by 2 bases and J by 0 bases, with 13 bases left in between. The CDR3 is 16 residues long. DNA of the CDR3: TGTGCCAGCAGCTTAGTGGGAGGCCATAGCACAGATACGCAGTATTTT. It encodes CASSLVGGHSTDTQYF.

CDR3 sequence (DNA): TGTGCCAGCAGCTCACAGGACACTGAAGCTTTCTTT. Its protein is CASSSQDTEAFF. The V call is TRBV7-9, the J call TRBJ1-1; maybe TRBD1 (5 bases). The CDR3 runs 12 residues. Germline V gene data show CDR1 as SEHNR and CDR2 as FQNEAQ (reference sequence). The V and J ends lost 4 bases and 3 bases respectively, with 6 bases between them.

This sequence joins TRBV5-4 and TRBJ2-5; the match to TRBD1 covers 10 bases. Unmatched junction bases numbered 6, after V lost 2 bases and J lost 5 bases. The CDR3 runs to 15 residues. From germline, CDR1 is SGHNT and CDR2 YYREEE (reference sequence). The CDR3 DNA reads TGTGCCAGCAGCTTTGACAGGGGGCGGAGGGAGACCCAGTACTTC. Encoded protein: CASSFDRGRRETQYF.

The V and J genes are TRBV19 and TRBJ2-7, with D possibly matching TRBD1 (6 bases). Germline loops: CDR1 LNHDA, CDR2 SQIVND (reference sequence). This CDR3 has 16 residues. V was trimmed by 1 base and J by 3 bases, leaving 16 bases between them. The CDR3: CASSIGARGGLYEQYF. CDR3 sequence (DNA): TGTGCCAGTAGTATAGGAGCGAGAGGGGGTCTCTACGAGCAGTACTTC.

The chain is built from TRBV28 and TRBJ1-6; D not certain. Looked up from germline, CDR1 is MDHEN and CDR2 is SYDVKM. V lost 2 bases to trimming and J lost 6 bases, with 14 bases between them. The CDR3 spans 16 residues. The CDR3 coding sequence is TGTGCCAGCAGTTTAGTGGGCAGGTGGTTTAATTCACCCCTCCACTTT. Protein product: CASSLVGRWFNSPLHF.

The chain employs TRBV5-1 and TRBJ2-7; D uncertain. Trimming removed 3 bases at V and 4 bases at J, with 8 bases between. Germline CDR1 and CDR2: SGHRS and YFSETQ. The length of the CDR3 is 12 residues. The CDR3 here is CASSSTNYEQYF. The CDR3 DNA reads TGCGCCAGCAGCTCTACTAATTACGAGCAGTACTTC.

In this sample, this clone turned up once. The CDR3 DNA reads TGTGCCAGTAGCTGGACAGGGACGAACACTGAAGCTTTCTTT. Its protein is CASSWTGTNTEAFF. The chain employs TRBV19 and TRBJ1-1; TRBD1 agrees at 8 bases. Trimming took 6 bases from V and 1 from J; bases not matched to a gene: 4. The CDR3 consists of 14 residues. CDR1 LNHDA and CDR2 SQIVND come from the germline V gene (reference sequence).

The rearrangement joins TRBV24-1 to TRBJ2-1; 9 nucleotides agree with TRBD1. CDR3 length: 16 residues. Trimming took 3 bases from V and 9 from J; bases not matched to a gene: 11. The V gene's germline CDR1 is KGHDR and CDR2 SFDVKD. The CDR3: CATSDPGQGRAGEQFF. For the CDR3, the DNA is TGTGCCACCAGTGATCCTGGACAGGGGAGAGCGGGTGAGCAGTTCTTC.

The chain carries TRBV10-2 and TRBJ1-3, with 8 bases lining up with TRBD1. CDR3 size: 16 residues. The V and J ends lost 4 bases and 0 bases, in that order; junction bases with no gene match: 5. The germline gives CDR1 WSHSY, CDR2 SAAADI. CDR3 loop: CASSGTGTHSGNTIYF. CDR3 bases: TGCGCCAGCAGTGGGACAGGGACCCACTCTGGAAACACCATATATTTT.

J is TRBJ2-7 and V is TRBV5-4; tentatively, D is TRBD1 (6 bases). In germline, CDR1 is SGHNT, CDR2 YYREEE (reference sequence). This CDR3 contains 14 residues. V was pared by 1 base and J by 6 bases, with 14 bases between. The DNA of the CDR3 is TGTGCCAGCAGCTTGACAGGGAGTGGGCGCGAGCAGTACTTC. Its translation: CASSLTGSGREQYF.

CDR3 sequence reads: CASSSTETGWDTIYF. In DNA form, the CDR3 reads TGTGCCAGCAGCTCGACGGAGACAGGGTGGGACACCATATATTTT. The chain links TRBV7-9 to TRBJ1-3; TRBD1 aligns across 7 bases. V was clipped by 4 bases and J by 8 bases; unmatched bases: 11. CDR3 length: 15 residues. The germline CDR1 and CDR2 sequences are SEHNR and FQNEAQ (reference sequence).

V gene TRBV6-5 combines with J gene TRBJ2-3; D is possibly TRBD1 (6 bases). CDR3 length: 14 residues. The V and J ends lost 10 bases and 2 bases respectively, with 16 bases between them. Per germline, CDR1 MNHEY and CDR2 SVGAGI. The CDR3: CATSWGHATDTQYF. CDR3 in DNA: TGTGCCACCTCCTGGGGACACGCCACAGATACGCAGTATTTT.

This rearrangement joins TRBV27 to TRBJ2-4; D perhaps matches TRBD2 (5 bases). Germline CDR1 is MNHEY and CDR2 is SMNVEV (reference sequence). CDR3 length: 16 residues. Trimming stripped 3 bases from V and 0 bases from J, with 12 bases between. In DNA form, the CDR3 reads TGTGCCAGCAGTTTGGCTGGGGAGAGAGCCAAAAACATTCAGTACTTC. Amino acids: CASSLAGERAKNIQYF.

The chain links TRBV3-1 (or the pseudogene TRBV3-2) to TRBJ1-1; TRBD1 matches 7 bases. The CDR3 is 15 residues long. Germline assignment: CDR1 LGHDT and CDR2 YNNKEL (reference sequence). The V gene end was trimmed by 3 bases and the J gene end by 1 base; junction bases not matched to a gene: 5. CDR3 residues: CASSQATGANTEAFF. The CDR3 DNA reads TGTGCCAGCAGCCAGGCAACAGGGGCGAACACTGAAGCTTTCTTT.

In nucleotides, the CDR3 is TGCGCCAGCAGCTTGGCCAGGGACTTAGGAAACACCATATATTTT. This codes for CASSLARDLGNTIYF. This chain uses TRBV5-1 with TRBJ1-3, with D possibly TRBD1 on 5 matching bases. The CDR3 extends over 15 amino acids. The germline gives CDR1 SGHRS, CDR2 YFSETQ. The V and J ends lost 0 bases and 4 bases respectively, with 11 bases between them.

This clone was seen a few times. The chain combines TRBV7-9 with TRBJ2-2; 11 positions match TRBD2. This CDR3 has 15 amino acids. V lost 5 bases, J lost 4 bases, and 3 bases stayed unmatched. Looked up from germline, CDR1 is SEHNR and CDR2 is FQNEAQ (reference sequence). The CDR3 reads CASSPGLAGTGELFF. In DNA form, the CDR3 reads TGTGCCAGCAGCCCCGGACTAGCGGGCACCGGGGAGCTGTTTTTT.